Below, 17 T cell receptor beta chains from the same sample are listed, as sequenced in a study of OX40 agonist ivuxolimab in advanced cancers. Sequencing used immunoSEQ multiplex PCR; TCRdb keeps in-frame clones, though not all of them. The table has 45,000 to 65,000 clones, 85% to 90% seen once; the top ten hold roughly 1.8%. This sample comprised CD4+ or CD8+ T cells sorted from blood, obtained in a trial of the OX40 agonist ivuxolimab. These receptors all stem from an adult with an advanced solid tumor such as melanoma, head and neck, liver or kidney cancer.

Details on this clone: At one end the junction does not follow the germline gene, possibly because of a read error. The rearrangement joins TRBV7-2 to TRBJ2-1, with D possibly being TRBD1 (6 bases). The CDR3 spans 11 residues. The germline CDR1 and CDR2 sequences are SGHTA and FQGNSA. The CDR3 DNA sequence: TGTGCCAGCAGTTTAGGGGGTGAGCAGTTCTTC. Translating gives CASSLGGEQFF.

CDR3 nucleotides: TGCGCCAGCAGCCTAAGCGGGGGGGCGGAGACCCAGTACTTC. This gives the protein CASSLSGGAETQYF. The V and J genes are TRBV5-1 and TRBJ2-5, with 10 nucleotides matching TRBD2. Germline V gene lookup returns CDR1 SGHRS and CDR2 YFSETQ. The CDR3 totals 14 residues. With V trimmed by 4 bases and J by 5 bases, 5 bases remained unmatched. Supplemented by reference TRBV5-1 and TRBJ2-5, the full variable domain reads KAGVTQTPRYLIKTRGQQVTLSCSPISGHRSVSWYQQTPGQGLQFLFEYFSETQRNKGNFPGRFSGRQFSNSRSEMNVSTLELGDSALYLCASSLSGGAETQYFGPGTRLLVL.

This clone occurred once. The gene calls are TRBV5-4 and TRBJ2-1; D gene ambiguous. The CDR3 runs 12 residues. V was cut by 7 bases and J by 7 bases, with 12 bases left in between. CDR1 and CDR2 from the germline V gene are SGHNT and YYREEE (reference sequence). The CDR3 DNA follows: TGTGCCAGCTCCTTATCCACGAATGAGCAGTTCTTC. Amino acid sequence: CASSLSTNEQFF.

J is TRBJ1-2 and V is TRBV10-1; 7 bases fit TRBD1. V dropped 2 bases and J dropped 8; count of bases not matched to a gene: 5. This CDR3 is 13 amino acids long. Germline values: CDR1 WNHNN, CDR2 SYGVQD (reference sequence). The CDR3 sequence is CASSERRGGGYTF. The CDR3 nucleotides are TGCGCCAGCAGTGAGCGGCGAGGGGGCGGCTACACCTTC.

The V and J genes are TRBV11-2 and TRBJ2-5; D is unclear. V was shortened by 1 base and J by 5 bases, with 17 bases between the two germline ends. Germline V gene data show CDR1 as SGHAT and CDR2 as FQNNGV. This CDR3 comprises 16 residues. The CDR3 DNA sequence: TGTGCCAGCAGCTTAGGGGGTTCGGCGGTACAGGAGACCCAGTACTTC. Protein sequence: CASSLGGSAVQETQYF.

The genes are TRBV4-2 and TRBJ2-1, with TRBD2 as a possible D gene (7 bases). The germline CDR1 and CDR2 sequences are LGHNA and YNFKEQ. V lost 4 bases, J lost 0 bases, and 13 bases lay in between. The CDR3 covers 16 residues. Here the CDR3 reads CASSLLADSSYNEQFF. The CDR3 region has the DNA TGTGCCAGCAGCCTTCTAGCGGACAGCTCCTACAATGAGCAGTTCTTC.

The gene calls are TRBV5-5 and TRBJ1-2; D gene unclear. CDR1 SGHKS and CDR2 YYEKEE come from the germline V gene (reference sequence). The CDR3 runs 15 residues. Trimming removed 0 bases from V and 1 base from J, with 10 bases in between. The CDR3 DNA sequence: TGTGCCAGCAGCTTGGACGGACGATATAACTATGGCTACACCTTC. As protein: CASSLDGRYNYGYTF.

CDR3 DNA: TGTGCCAGCAGTGATGAAAGGGGGACCATAGGTTCACCCCTCCACTTT. It translates to CASSDERGTIGSPLHF. The V and J genes are TRBV2 and TRBJ1-6; D possibly corresponds to TRBD1 (6 bases). The V end was cut by 3 bases, the J end by 9 bases, with 18 bases between. The germline V gene encodes CDR1 SNHLY and CDR2 FYNNEI. This CDR3 comprises 16 residues.

The chain employs TRBV14 and TRBJ2-2; tentatively, D is TRBD2 (6 bases). This CDR3 is built from 15 residues. V was pared by 1 base and J by 7 bases, with 13 bases between. Germline CDR1 SGHDN, CDR2 FVKESK. The CDR3 bases are TGTGCCAGCAGCCAAGGTCCTAGCGATAGCGGGGAGCTGTTTTTT. Protein: CASSQGPSDSGELFF.

The chain uses TRBV29-1 and TRBJ1-1; TRBD1 aligns across 8 bases. Germline V CDR1 and CDR2: SQVTM, ANQGSEA. The CDR3 length is 14 residues. Unmatched junction bases numbered 11, after V lost 8 bases and J lost 3 bases. The CDR3 nucleotides read TGCAGCACCCTCCGGGACAGGAGCGACACTGAAGCTTTCTTT. This encodes CSTLRDRSDTEAFF.

The chain recombines TRBV4-1 with TRBJ1-1, with D possibly TRBD1 on 5 matching bases. Germline V lookup: CDR1 MGHRA, CDR2 YSYEKL. CDR3 length: 13 amino acids. The germline V and J ends were trimmed by 4 bases and 1 base, with 7 bases remaining between them. The CDR3 spells CASSRGGNTEAFF. The CDR3, as DNA: TGCGCCAGCAGCCGCGGGGGGAACACTGAAGCTTTCTTT.

The chain recombines TRBV7-6 with TRBJ1-3; D gene ambiguous. Trimming cost V 3 bases and J 1 base, with 10 bases left between them. This CDR3 spans 15 amino acids. Germline lookup yields CDR1 SGHVS and CDR2 FNYEAQ. CDR3 sequence (DNA): TGTGCCAGCAGCTTTTCTTGGGAGTCTGGAAACACCATATATTTT. Translation: CASSFSWESGNTIYF.

The chain uses TRBV5-1 and TRBJ2-3; 7 bases line up with TRBD2. In germline, CDR1 is SGHRS, CDR2 YFSETQ. Trimming took 2 bases from V and 1 from J; bases not matched to a gene: 4. CDR3 length equals 15 residues. The CDR3 DNA reads as TGCGCCAGCAGCTTCCGGGGGGAGGGCACAGATACGCAGTATTTT. It codes for CASSFRGEGTDTQYF. Together with reference TRBV5-1 and TRBJ2-3, the CDR3 gives the full variable domain: KAGVTQTPRYLIKTRGQQVTLSCSPISGHRSVSWYQQTPGQGLQFLFEYFSETQRNKGNFPGRFSGRQFSNSRSEMNVSTLELGDSALYLCASSFRGEGTDTQYFGPGTRLTVL.

The chain employs TRBV7-2 and TRBJ2-5; 9 bases line up with TRBD2. The CDR3 spans 16 residues. Trimming cost V 5 bases and J 2 bases; bases outside gene matches: 9. The germline V gene encodes CDR1 SGHTA and CDR2 FQGNSA. The CDR3 DNA sequence: TGTGCCAGCAGCCAACTGGGCGGGAGGGTACAAGAGACCCAGTACTTC. Translation gives CASSQLGGRVQETQYF.

V is TRBV11-3 and J is TRBJ2-2, with 11 bases that match TRBD1. Germline assignment: CDR1 SGHNT and CDR2 YENEEA. The CDR3 has 19 amino acids. Unmatched junction bases numbered 13, after V lost 1 base and J lost 6 bases. This CDR3 reads CASSLVALSGTGGSGELFF. The CDR3 nucleotides are TGTGCCAGCAGCTTAGTGGCTCTATCGGGGACAGGGGGTTCCGGGGAGCTGTTTTTT.

The chain is built from TRBV27 and TRBJ2-1; 7 bases are shared with TRBD2. Unmatched junction bases numbered 7, after V lost 5 bases and J lost 3 bases. The CDR3 consists of 15 residues. Germline lookup yields CDR1 MNHEY and CDR2 SMNVEV (reference sequence). CDR3 residues: CASSPASGDYNEQFF. CDR3 nucleotides: TGTGCCAGCAGTCCCGCTAGCGGAGACTACAATGAGCAGTTCTTC.

The genes are TRBV2 and TRBJ1-1; D is possibly TRBD1 (6 bases). CDR1 SNHLY and CDR2 FYNNEI come from the germline V gene. This CDR3 is built from 11 residues. The V gene lost 6 bases and the J gene lost 11 bases, with 13 bases spanning the gap. CDR3 in DNA: TGTGCCAGCAGCTACACAGGGCTGGCTTTCTTT. Residues: CASSYTGLAFF.